This T cell receptor (beta chain) was obtained from a study of T cell responses to AZD1222 COVID-19 vaccine. The method was immunoSEQ multiplex PCR; TCRdb's version includes in-frame clones alone and lacks a portion of them. The data show almost 80,000 clones, roughly 90% seen once. The CDR3 has 12 residues. CDR1 and CDR2 (germline): SEHNR, FQNEAQ (reference sequence). Trimming removed 5 bases at V and 2 bases at J, with 6 bases between. Study results and limitations: Targets within unmutated variant regions were reportedly found for nearly half of spike-specific TCRs. Among AZD1222 vaccinees, only six or seven were seropositive at baseline. Repertoires in all cases were sampled only once the peak T cell response had passed.

Regarding this clone: Its antigen is not known.

The chain employs TRBV7-9 and TRBJ2-5; D gene unclear. This sample comprised peripheral blood, obtained on day 0 of AZD1222 vaccination. This receptor was obtained from an adult in good health. Written as DNA, the CDR3 is TGTGCCAGCAGCCCTCAGCAAGAGACCCAGTACTTC. Amino acids: CASSPQQETQYF.